This passage covers 32 T cell receptor beta chains from one sample sequenced in a study of blood T cell repertoires in COVID-19. Libraries were prepared by immunoSEQ multiplex PCR; TCRdb keeps only in-frame clonotypes and omits some of them. The profile shows approximately 230,000 clones, around 88% of them singletons. Specimen: peripheral blood. These TCRs come from an elderly man with acute or convalescent COVID-19.

The chain has TRBV28 and TRBJ2-7; 9 nucleotides match TRBD1. With V trimmed by 6 bases and J by 5 bases, 8 bases remained unmatched. Germline assignment: CDR1 MDHEN and CDR2 SYDVKM. CDR3 size: 14 residues. This CDR3 is CASRQGQGSNEQYF. CDR3 coding DNA: TGTGCCAGCAGGCAGGGACAGGGAAGTAACGAGCAGTACTTC.

The table lists this clone with a count of one. The CDR3 DNA reads TGTGCCAGCAGCTCCGGGACAGGGATGGATGGCTACACCTTC. Translating it yields CASSSGTGMDGYTF. The chain is built from TRBV7-3 and TRBJ1-2, with TRBD1 identical over 9 bases. The J segment lost 6 bases and the V segment lost 4 bases, leaving 6 bases of the junction unmatched. Germline V gives CDR1 SGHTA, CDR2 FQGTGA. The CDR3 sequence is 14 residues long.

The V call is TRBV29-1, the J call TRBJ2-3; D perhaps matches TRBD2 (7 bases). V was cut by 6 bases and J by 2 bases, with 15 bases left in between. Germline V gene lookup returns CDR1 SQVTM and CDR2 ANQGSEA. This CDR3 is 14 amino acids long. CDR3 DNA sequence: TGCAGCGTCGCCCCGGGGGGCCTCACAGATACGCAGTATTTT. As protein: CSVAPGGLTDTQYF.

The chain combines TRBV5-1 with TRBJ2-1, with TRBD2 matching over 15 bases. Looked up from germline, CDR1 is SGHRS and CDR2 is YFSETQ. This CDR3 spans 18 amino acids. V lost 4 bases and J lost 2; bases outside the gene matches: 7. Written as DNA, the CDR3 is TGCGCCAGCAGCACGGGACTAGCGGGAGGTCAGGCCTACAATGAGCAGTTCTTC. This sequence encodes CASSTGLAGGQAYNEQFF. Using reference TRBV5-1 and TRBJ2-1 for the parts outside the CDR3, the full variable domain is KAGVTQTPRYLIKTRGQQVTLSCSPISGHRSVSWYQQTPGQGLQFLFEYFSETQRNKGNFPGRFSGRQFSNSRSEMNVSTLELGDSALYLCASSTGLAGGQAYNEQFFGPGTRLTVL.

The rearrangement links TRBV4-2 to TRBJ1-6; D uncertain. Germline CDR1 reads LGHNA; CDR2 reads YNFKEQ. The CDR3 runs to 16 residues. Trimming shortened V by 1 base and J by 0 bases, and 7 bases separated the two germline ends. The CDR3 DNA sequence: TGTGCCAGCAGCCAAGGGGCCAGCTCCTATAATTCACCCCTCCACTTT. This sequence encodes CASSQGASSYNSPLHF.

CDR3 amino acids: CASDRASTEAFF. The CDR3, as DNA: TGTGCCAGTGACAGGGCGAGCACTGAAGCTTTCTTT. The J gene is TRBJ1-1, the V gene TRBV6-5; 7 bases are shared with TRBD1. V dropped 9 bases and J dropped 4; count of bases not matched to a gene: 5. CDR1 is MNHEY and CDR2 is SVGAGI in the germline V gene. The CDR3 sequence is 12 residues long.

The V gene is TRBV13, the J gene TRBJ2-1, with 8 nucleotides matching TRBD2. Germline lookup yields CDR1 PRHDT and CDR2 FYEKMQ (reference sequence). The ends lost 4 bases at V and 8 bases at J; junction bases unmatched: 7. The CDR3 is 14 amino acids. CDR3 sequence reads: CASSSRTSFDEQFF. The CDR3 DNA reads TGTGCCAGCAGCTCAAGGACTAGCTTCGATGAGCAGTTCTTC.

This rearrangement joins TRBV24-1 to TRBJ2-3; D is unclear. The CDR3 sequence is 13 residues long. Trimming shortened V by 5 bases and J by 3 bases, and 8 bases separated the two germline ends. CDR1 and CDR2 from the germline V gene are KGHDR and SFDVKD. The CDR3 nucleotides are TGTGCCACCAGTGGGCCGGGTACAGATACGCAGTATTTT. As protein: CATSGPGTDTQYF.

The J gene is TRBJ2-7, the V gene TRBV10-3, with 9 bases lining up with TRBD1. There are 12 residues in the CDR3. Germline loops: CDR1 ENHRY, CDR2 SYGVKD. V was pared by 8 bases and J by 6 bases, with 5 bases of the junction left unmatched. The CDR3 DNA reads as TGTGCCATCGGAATGACAGGGGGCGAGCAGTACTTC. Its translation: CAIGMTGGEQYF.

The chain has TRBV7-8 and TRBJ2-7; TRBD1 agrees at 9 bases. CDR3 length: 17 amino acids. From germline, CDR1 is SGHVS and CDR2 FQNEAQ. Trimming took 1 base from V and 4 from J; bases not matched to a gene: 11. CDR3 nucleotides: TGTGCCAGCAGCTTAGGCATAGGGGGACAGGGAGTTTACGAGCAGTACTTC. The encoded protein is CASSLGIGGQGVYEQYF.

The chain uses TRBV2 and TRBJ2-7; D is possibly TRBD2 (5 bases). The CDR3 spans 13 residues. The ends were cut back, 6 bases at V and 5 bases at J, with 14 bases in the middle. Germline loops: CDR1 SNHLY, CDR2 FYNNEI. Here the CDR3 reads CASSETKGHEQYF. For the CDR3, the DNA is TGTGCCAGCAGCGAGACTAAAGGGCACGAGCAGTACTTC.

The chain has TRBV2 and TRBJ2-3; maybe TRBD2 (5 bases). The length of the CDR3 is 14 residues. V was clipped by 3 bases and J by 0 bases, with 7 bases between them. In germline, CDR1 is SNHLY, CDR2 FYNNEI. The chain's CDR3 is CASSDSASTDTQYF. In nucleotides, the CDR3 is TGTGCCAGCAGTGATAGCGCGAGCACAGATACGCAGTATTTT.

The genes are TRBV7-9 and TRBJ2-3, with 10 bases matching TRBD2. The CDR3 extends over 18 amino acids. The V and J ends lost 2 bases and 2 bases, in that order; junction bases with no gene match: 10. Germline CDR1 SEHNR, CDR2 FQNEAQ (reference sequence). CDR3 protein: CASSLRLAGAGPTDTQYF. For the CDR3, the DNA is TGTGCCAGCAGCTTACGCCTAGCGGGAGCGGGGCCCACAGATACGCAGTATTTT.

The chain employs TRBV7-2 and TRBJ2-5; 13 bases line up with TRBD2. Germline CDR1 and CDR2: SGHTA and FQGNSA. The J segment lost 3 bases and the V segment lost 5 bases, leaving 6 bases of the junction unmatched. CDR3 length: 16 residues. CDR3 protein: CASSGRTSGGKETQYF. CDR3 in DNA: TGTGCCAGCAGCGGGCGGACTAGCGGGGGAAAAGAGACCCAGTACTTC. The entire variable domain, with the rest obtained from reference TRBV7-2 and TRBJ2-5, is as follows: GAGVSQSPSNKVTEKGKDVELRCDPISGHTALYWYRQSLGQGLEFLIYFQGNSAPDKSGLPSDRFSAERTGGSVSTLTIQRTQQEDSAVYLCASSGRTSGGKETQYFGPGTRLLVL.

This chain links TRBV5-8 with TRBJ1-1, with 10 positions matching TRBD1. The CDR3 spans 16 residues. The germline CDR1 and CDR2 sequences are SGHTS and YDEGEE. V was pared by 3 bases and J by 1 base, with 6 bases of the junction left unmatched. In DNA, the CDR3 is TGTGCCAGCAGCTCCAGACAGGGGGCGCGGAACACTGAAGCTTTCTTT. Translation gives CASSSRQGARNTEAFF.

The V and J genes are TRBV12-3 or TRBV12-4 and TRBJ2-1; D is uncertain. V shed 7 bases and J shed 0 bases, with 4 bases lying between them. This CDR3 is built from 12 residues. CDR3 bases: TGTGCCAGCACCCTCTCCTACAATGAGCAGTTCTTC. It specifies CASTLSYNEQFF.

This sequence joins TRBV19 and TRBJ1-5; tentative D call: TRBD1 (5 bases). V was shortened by 4 bases and J by 0 bases, with 13 bases between the two germline ends. This CDR3 has 16 amino acids. From germline, CDR1 is LNHDA and CDR2 SQIVND (reference sequence). The CDR3 reads CASSTIRGGSNQPQHF. In nucleotides, the CDR3 is TGTGCCAGTAGTACGATCCGGGGGGGTAGCAATCAGCCCCAGCATTTT.

This clone showed up just a few times. This chain uses TRBV11-2 with TRBJ1-2, with a tentative D call TRBD1 (5 bases). Trimming left V 1 base short and J 6 bases short, with 9 bases between. The CDR3 runs 13 residues. CDR1 and CDR2 from the germline V gene are SGHAT and FQNNGV. The CDR3 DNA reads as TGTGCCAGCAGCTTAGGGTCAGGGAATGGCTACACCTTC. Its translation is CASSLGSGNGYTF.

This clone appeared a single time. The V call is TRBV12-3 or TRBV12-4, the J call TRBJ2-1, with 12 bases aligning to TRBD2. This CDR3 has 13 residues. Trimming cost V 0 bases and J 14 bases; bases outside gene matches: 2. CDR3 DNA sequence: TGTGCCAGCAGTTTAGCGGCTAGCGGGAGGGAGTTCTTC. This sequence encodes CASSLAASGREFF.

V gene TRBV5-4 combines with J gene TRBJ1-2; 8 nucleotides match TRBD1. The J segment lost 3 bases and the V segment lost 4 bases, leaving 8 bases of the junction unmatched. Germline V gene lookup returns CDR1 SGHNT and CDR2 YYREEE (reference sequence). The CDR3 totals 15 residues. This chain's CDR3 is CASSHRQGADYGYTF. In nucleotides, the CDR3 is TGTGCCAGCAGCCATCGGCAGGGGGCGGACTATGGCTACACCTTC.

This chain uses TRBV7-2 with TRBJ1-2, with 8 nucleotides matching TRBD1. V lost 1 base and J lost 8; bases outside the gene matches: 18. Germline values: CDR1 SGHTA, CDR2 FQGNSA. CDR3 length: 18 residues. The CDR3, as DNA: TGTGCCAGCAGCTTAGTCATCGGGAGGCAGGGGGCTAAAGGGGGCTACACCTTC. Protein product: CASSLVIGRQGAKGGYTF.

J is TRBJ2-7 and V is TRBV6-7; the match to TRBD1 covers 8 bases. TRBV6-7 is assigned to the ORF class and has an uncertain function. The CDR3 length is 16 residues. Losses at the gene ends were 2 bases for V and 3 bases for J; bases not matched to a gene: 9. CDR3 DNA: TGTGCCAGCAGTTACCCCGAAAGGACAGGGAACTACGAGCAGTACTTC. Translation: CASSYPERTGNYEQYF.

The rearrangement joins TRBV28 to TRBJ2-7; 9 positions match TRBD2. Germline V lookup: CDR1 MDHEN, CDR2 SYDVKM. The V segment lost 7 bases and the J segment 6 bases; nucleotides outside the gene matches: 10. The CDR3 is made up of 14 amino acids. CDR3 DNA: TGTGCCAGCACCCTTAGCGGGAGCCAGGGCGAGCAGTACTTC. This encodes CASTLSGSQGEQYF.

This sequence joins TRBV19 and TRBJ2-5, with 9 nucleotides matching TRBD1. There are 14 residues in the CDR3. Germline values: CDR1 LNHDA, CDR2 SQIVND (reference sequence). Trimming at V came to 6 bases and at J to 7 bases, leaving 9 bases not matched to a gene. The CDR3 DNA is TGTGCCAGTAGCAAAACCCAACAGGGGGCGACCCAGTACTTC. It is translated as CASSKTQQGATQYF.

This chain links TRBV19 with TRBJ2-5; D gene unclear. V lost 10 bases and J 4 bases, leaving 7 bases between the germline ends. CDR1 LNHDA and CDR2 SQIVND come from the germline V gene (reference sequence). The CDR3 runs 10 residues. The CDR3 reads CATGGETQYF. CDR3 nucleotide sequence: TGTGCCACGGGTGGAGAGACCCAGTACTTC.

This chain uses TRBV18 with TRBJ1-4; 9 bases are shared with TRBD1. The trim removed 3 bases at V and 3 bases at J, leaving 2 bases unmatched. Germline loops: CDR1 KGHSH, CDR2 LQKENI. CDR3 length: 15 amino acids. Written as DNA, the CDR3 is TGTGCCAGCTCACCGGGGGACAGGGCTAATGAAAAACTGTTTTTT. Protein: CASSPGDRANEKLFF.

This chain links TRBV29-1 with TRBJ2-4, with 7 bases aligning to TRBD1. The CDR3 consists of 15 residues. Unmatched junction bases numbered 6, after V lost 2 bases and J lost 2 bases. The germline gives CDR1 SQVTM, CDR2 ANQGSEA. CDR3 in amino acids: CSVELATGTKNIQYF. The CDR3, as DNA: TGCAGCGTTGAACTTGCGACAGGGACCAAAAACATTCAGTACTTC.

V gene TRBV6-5 combines with J gene TRBJ2-1; 7 bases are shared with TRBD2. The V gene's germline CDR1 is MNHEY and CDR2 SVGAGI. This CDR3 spans 15 amino acids. V lost 8 bases and J lost 3; bases outside the gene matches: 10. The CDR3 reads CASVTSSGDYNEQFF. CDR3 DNA: TGTGCCAGCGTGACATCCAGCGGGGACTACAATGAGCAGTTCTTC.

The rearrangement links TRBV18 to TRBJ1-2; D might be TRBD1 (5 bases). This CDR3 spans 14 amino acids. Germline V gene lookup returns CDR1 KGHSH and CDR2 LQKENI. V was trimmed by 2 bases and J by 3 bases, leaving 10 bases between them. The CDR3 loop reads CASSPAGRDYGYTF. CDR3 DNA sequence: TGTGCCAGCTCACCAGCGGGACGAGACTATGGCTACACCTTC.

V gene TRBV24-1 combines with J gene TRBJ1-6; tentative D call: TRBD1 (6 bases). V was clipped by 7 bases and J by 10 bases, with 13 bases between them. The CDR3 is 13 amino acids. The germline V gene has CDR1 KGHDR and CDR2 SFDVKD. The CDR3 spells CATRQGPLSPLHF. CDR3 DNA sequence: TGTGCCACCAGACAGGGTCCCTTATCACCCCTCCACTTT.

This rearrangement joins TRBV7-9 to TRBJ2-1, with D uncertain. Germline CDR1 is SEHNR and CDR2 is FQNEAQ (reference sequence). The CDR3 is 14 residues long. Deletions cut 2 bases from V and 3 bases from J, with 8 bases between. Here the CDR3 reads CASSLSGSYNEQFF. The DNA for the CDR3 is TGTGCCAGCAGCTTAAGTGGCAGCTACAATGAGCAGTTCTTC.

This sequence joins TRBV7-2 and TRBJ2-1; D is ambiguous. The ends were cut back, 4 bases at V and 4 bases at J, with 11 bases in the middle. CDR1 is SGHTA, CDR2 FQGNSA, per germline. The CDR3 totals 14 residues. CDR3 DNA: TGTGCCAGCAGCTCCCGCGCCCTATACAATGAGCAGTTCTTC. Amino acid sequence: CASSSRALYNEQFF.